This record concerns one T cell receptor beta chain sequence. Its antigen is as yet unknown. The sample belongs to a study of T-cell memory formation after mild COVID-19. Study-level information: Most TCR clusters belonged to a single donor. Whole-study results and caveats: Some SARS-CoV-2-responding clones were already detected in memory before infection.

TCRdb re-analysed the 5' RACE reads in MiXCR, keeping a single row per CDR3 protein. Among hundreds of thousands of distinct CDR3 sequences listed, roughly 20% were seen once. This CDR3 region has 15 residues. V was shortened by 3 bases and J by 5 bases, with 16 bases between the two germline ends. Looked up from germline, CDR1 is MGHDK and CDR2 is SYGVNS. Sequenced sample: PBMCs or a T cell subset sorted from them (not recorded which). This rearrangement joins TRBV25-1 to TRBJ2-5; possible D gene TRBD1, 5 bases. The origin of this receptor is an adult woman who had mild COVID-19 (a few samples of this study predate the infection). Cell type and time point are not known. The CDR3 bases are TGTGCCAGCAGTGATCAGACAGTGCGAGTCGAGACCCAGTACTTC. Its translation is CASSDQTVRVETQYF.